Sequencing of this T cell receptor (beta chain) was carried out in a study of blood T cell repertoires in COVID-19. Study context: PBMCs, B-cell-depleted T cells, or T cells were the source of the cDNA or gDNA that made up the material.

Produced via immunoSEQ multiplex PCR; TCRdb's table is partial and in-frame only. The data hold some 100,000 clones, with approximately 85% observed a single time. CDR3 size: 15 residues. In germline, CDR1 is MDHEN, CDR2 SYDVKM. Between the trimmed V and J ends, which lost 5 bases and 0 bases, there was a span of 14 bases. The sequenced sample consisted of peripheral blood. This TCR derives from a woman in her fifties or sixties with acute or convalescent COVID-19. V and J are TRBV28 and TRBJ2-7; a weak D match, TRBD1 (5 bases). CDR3 bases: TGTGCCAGCAGTAGGGAAAAGGGGTCCTCCTACGAGCAGTACTTC. Translating gives CASSREKGSSYEQYF. Looking up the rest from reference TRBV28 and TRBJ2-7 gives the full variable domain: DVKVTQSSRYLVKRTGEKVFLECVQDMDHENMFWYRQDPGLGLRLIYFSYDVKMKEKGDIPEGYSVSREKKERFSLILESASTNQTSMYLCASSREKGSSYEQYFGPGTRLTVT.